The rows below give T cell receptor beta chains drawn from one sample of a study of blood T cell repertoires in COVID-19. Profiling relied on immunoSEQ multiplex PCR, and the TCRdb table lists in-frame clones only, not all of them. The table has 200,000 to 250,000 clones, about 86% seen once. The sample was PBMCs or T cells enriched from blood (not recorded which). The source is a woman between 40 and 50 years old with acute COVID-19. The CDR3 runs from the conserved cysteine through the conserved F or W. The order of the fields is CDR3 protein, CDR3 DNA, D gene, clone size, CDR3 length, V gene, J gene. The D gene is left open where the match is weak. Only some rows state a clone size, as once, few, many or a class for expanded clones.

CDR3 protein: CASSRYGQPQHF
CDR3 DNA: TGTGCCAGCAGCCGCTACGGGCAGCCCCAGCATTTT
D gene: .
clone size: .
CDR3 length: 12
V gene: TRBV27
J gene: TRBJ1-5

CDR3 protein: CASSYHRGLGYGYTF
CDR3 DNA: TGTGCCAGCAGTTACCACAGGGGGCTCGGCTATGGCTACACCTTC
D gene: TRBD1
clone size: .
CDR3 length: 15
V gene: TRBV6-2/TRBV6-3
J gene: TRBJ1-2

CDR3 protein: CASSAGTGTSTDTQYF
CDR3 DNA: TGTGCCAGCAGCGCCGGGACAGGGACTAGCACAGATACGCAGTATTTT
D gene: TRBD1
clone size: few
CDR3 length: 16
V gene: TRBV9
J gene: TRBJ2-3

CDR3 protein: CASSSRTAVNTGELFF
CDR3 DNA: TGTGCCAGTAGTTCTAGGACAGCAGTGAACACCGGGGAGCTGTTTTTT
D gene: .
clone size: .
CDR3 length: 16
V gene: TRBV19
J gene: TRBJ2-2

CDR3 protein: CASSSLGGGRIAGGEQFF
CDR3 DNA: TGTGCCAGCAGCTCGTTAGGGGGAGGAAGAATAGCGGGAGGCGAGCAGTTCTTC
D gene: TRBD2
clone size: .
CDR3 length: 18
V gene: TRBV7-2
J gene: TRBJ2-1

CDR3 protein: CASAWDRNVYEQYF
CDR3 DNA: TGTGCCAGCGCTTGGGACAGGAACGTCTACGAGCAGTACTTC
D gene: TRBD1
clone size: .
CDR3 length: 14
V gene: TRBV2
J gene: TRBJ2-7

CDR3 protein: CASNLGHRVGYTF
CDR3 DNA: TGTGCCAGCAATTTAGGGCACAGGGTCGGCTACACCTTC
D gene: .
clone size: .
CDR3 length: 13
V gene: TRBV28
J gene: TRBJ1-2

CDR3 protein: CASSVGLASGRPGETQYF
CDR3 DNA: TGTGCCAGCAGCGTAGGTTTGGCTAGCGGGAGACCCGGGGAGACCCAGTACTTC
D gene: TRBD2
clone size: few
CDR3 length: 18
V gene: TRBV9
J gene: TRBJ2-5

CDR3 protein: CASVQGLEGTEAFF
CDR3 DNA: TGTGCCAGCGTACAGGGCCTTGAGGGAACTGAAGCTTTCTTT
D gene: .
clone size: .
CDR3 length: 14
V gene: TRBV6-5
J gene: TRBJ1-1

CDR3 protein: CASSGQEPGELFF
CDR3 DNA: TGTGCCAGCAGTGGACAGGAACCCGGGGAGCTGTTTTTT
D gene: .
clone size: .
CDR3 length: 13
V gene: TRBV2
J gene: TRBJ2-2

CDR3 protein: CVSTGGIGYGYTF
CDR3 DNA: TGTGTCTCAACCGGAGGGATTGGCTATGGCTACACCTTC
D gene: .
clone size: .
CDR3 length: 13
V gene: TRBV19
J gene: TRBJ1-2

CDR3 protein: CATDGGTGIDQPQHF
CDR3 DNA: TGTGCCACCGACGGTGGGACAGGGATCGATCAGCCCCAGCATTTT
D gene: TRBD1
clone size: .
CDR3 length: 15
V gene: TRBV19
J gene: TRBJ1-5

CDR3 protein: CASNLRDRHRGEQFF
CDR3 DNA: TGTGCCAGCAACCTAAGAGACAGGCATAGGGGTGAGCAGTTCTTC
D gene: .
clone size: .
CDR3 length: 15
V gene: TRBV28
J gene: TRBJ2-1

CDR3 protein: CASSGTGVNYGYTF
CDR3 DNA: TGTGCCAGCAGTGGGACAGGGGTTAACTATGGCTACACCTTC
D gene: TRBD1
clone size: .
CDR3 length: 14
V gene: TRBV25-1
J gene: TRBJ1-2

CDR3 protein: CASSGEGYGYTF
CDR3 DNA: TGTGCCAGCAGTGGGGAGGGCTATGGCTACACCTTC
D gene: .
clone size: .
CDR3 length: 12
V gene: TRBV2
J gene: TRBJ1-2

CDR3 protein: CASSFGLPTSDTQYF
CDR3 DNA: TGTGCCAGCAGCTTCGGACTACCTACCTCAGATACGCAGTATTTT
D gene: .
clone size: once
CDR3 length: 15
V gene: TRBV9
J gene: TRBJ2-3

CDR3 protein: CASSLGAPNYGYTF
CDR3 DNA: TGTGCTAGCAGCTTGGGGGCCCCTAACTATGGCTACACCTTC
D gene: .
clone size: once
CDR3 length: 14
V gene: TRBV12-5
J gene: TRBJ1-2

CDR3 protein: CASSLEGFKGQETQYF
CDR3 DNA: TGCGCCAGCAGCTTGGAGGGCTTTAAGGGGCAAGAGACCCAGTACTTC
D gene: .
clone size: .
CDR3 length: 16
V gene: TRBV5-1
J gene: TRBJ2-5

CDR3 protein: CSVIPLQGEDEQYF
CDR3 DNA: TGCAGCGTTATCCCCCTACAAGGGGAAGACGAGCAGTACTTC
D gene: .
clone size: .
CDR3 length: 14
V gene: TRBV29-1
J gene: TRBJ2-7

CDR3 protein: CASKRLGLRETQYF
CDR3 DNA: TGTGCCAGCAAGAGACTGGGTCTCCGGGAGACCCAGTACTTC
D gene: .
clone size: .
CDR3 length: 14
V gene: TRBV6-5
J gene: TRBJ2-5

CDR3 protein: CATSRIYLNTEAFF
CDR3 DNA: TGTGCCACCAGCAGGATTTATCTAAACACTGAAGCTTTCTTT
D gene: .
clone size: .
CDR3 length: 14
V gene: TRBV15
J gene: TRBJ1-1

CDR3 protein: CASGGLAGPYEQYF
CDR3 DNA: TGTGCCAGCGGGGGACTAGCGGGCCCCTACGAGCAGTACTTC
D gene: TRBD2
clone size: .
CDR3 length: 14
V gene: TRBV28
J gene: TRBJ2-7

CDR3 protein: CASSLGGQGLNTEAFF
CDR3 DNA: TGTGCCAGCAGCTTAGGGGGACAGGGCCTGAACACTGAAGCTTTCTTT
D gene: TRBD1
clone size: .
CDR3 length: 16
V gene: TRBV11-2
J gene: TRBJ1-1

CDR3 protein: CASFTAGATYEQYF
CDR3 DNA: TGTGCCAGCTTCACGGCGGGAGCGACCTACGAGCAGTACTTC
D gene: TRBD2
clone size: .
CDR3 length: 14
V gene: TRBV28
J gene: TRBJ2-7

CDR3 protein: CASSPPAPGAEGYEQYF
CDR3 DNA: TGTGCCAGCAGCCCCCCGGCCCCGGGAGCCGAGGGCTACGAGCAGTACTTC
D gene: .
clone size: .
CDR3 length: 17
V gene: TRBV7-9
J gene: TRBJ2-7

CDR3 protein: CASSKPPGDEQFF
CDR3 DNA: TGTGCCAGCAGCAAACCCCCCGGAGATGAGCAGTTCTTC
D gene: .
clone size: .
CDR3 length: 13
V gene: TRBV7-9
J gene: TRBJ2-1

CDR3 protein: CASSVWTGTNEKLFF
CDR3 DNA: TGTGCCAGCAGCGTTTGGACAGGGACTAATGAAAAACTGTTTTTT
D gene: TRBD1
clone size: .
CDR3 length: 15
V gene: TRBV14
J gene: TRBJ1-4

CDR3 protein: CASSTDYEQFF
CDR3 DNA: TGTGCCAGCAGCACCGACTATGAGCAGTTCTTC
D gene: .
clone size: .
CDR3 length: 11
V gene: TRBV9
J gene: TRBJ2-1

CDR3 protein: CASSRDRSEVQYF
CDR3 DNA: TGTGCCAGCAGTAGGGACAGAAGTGAGGTGCAGTACTTC
D gene: TRBD1
clone size: .
CDR3 length: 13
V gene: TRBV12-3/TRBV12-4
J gene: TRBJ2-7

CDR3 protein: CASSINTNSNQPQHF
CDR3 DNA: TGTGCCAGTAGTATAAACACCAATAGCAATCAGCCCCAGCATTTT
D gene: .
clone size: .
CDR3 length: 15
V gene: TRBV19
J gene: TRBJ1-5

CDR3 protein: CASSLGRGLVYNEQFF
CDR3 DNA: TGTGCCAGCAGCTTGGGGCGGGGGCTAGTTTACAATGAGCAGTTCTTC
D gene: .
clone size: .
CDR3 length: 16
V gene: TRBV7-8
J gene: TRBJ2-1

CDR3 protein: CASSPRRLAGYNEQFF
CDR3 DNA: TGTGCCAGCAGCCCCCGGAGGCTAGCGGGGTACAATGAGCAGTTCTTC
D gene: TRBD2
clone size: .
CDR3 length: 16
V gene: TRBV7-7
J gene: TRBJ2-1

CDR3 protein: CATTRVGERGTEAFF
CDR3 DNA: TGTGCCACCACAAGGGTAGGGGAAAGAGGAACTGAAGCTTTCTTT
D gene: .
clone size: .
CDR3 length: 15
V gene: TRBV27
J gene: TRBJ1-1

CDR3 protein: CASSPGGTTGNTIYF
CDR3 DNA: TGTGCCAGCAGCCCCGGGGGTACTACTGGAAACACCATATATTTT
D gene: .
clone size: .
CDR3 length: 15
V gene: TRBV7-8
J gene: TRBJ1-3

CDR3 protein: CASTPGQTPYEQYF
CDR3 DNA: TGTGCCAGTACCCCGGGACAGACCCCCTACGAGCAGTACTTC
D gene: TRBD1
clone size: .
CDR3 length: 14
V gene: TRBV19
J gene: TRBJ2-7

CDR3 protein: CATSRAQGAGEAFF
CDR3 DNA: TGTGCCACCAGCAGAGCTCAGGGGGCCGGTGAAGCTTTCTTT
D gene: TRBD1
clone size: .
CDR3 length: 14
V gene: TRBV15
J gene: TRBJ1-1

CDR3 protein: CASKGQGTLSPLHF
CDR3 DNA: TGTGCCAGCAAGGGACAGGGTACCCTATCACCCCTCCACTTT
D gene: TRBD1
clone size: .
CDR3 length: 14
V gene: TRBV28
J gene: TRBJ1-6

CDR3 protein: CASSPQPGAGELFF
CDR3 DNA: TGTGCCAGCTCACCACAGCCGGGGGCCGGGGAGCTGTTTTTT
D gene: .
clone size: .
CDR3 length: 14
V gene: TRBV18
J gene: TRBJ2-2

CDR3 protein: CAWRSRYLNTEAFF
CDR3 DNA: TGTGCCTGGAGGTCCAGGTACCTGAACACTGAAGCTTTCTTT
D gene: .
clone size: once
CDR3 length: 14
V gene: TRBV30
J gene: TRBJ1-1

CDR3 protein: CATSEDFFTGNTIYF
CDR3 DNA: TGTGCCACCTCCGAGGACTTTTTTACCGGAAACACCATATATTTT
D gene: .
clone size: .
CDR3 length: 15
V gene: TRBV2
J gene: TRBJ1-3